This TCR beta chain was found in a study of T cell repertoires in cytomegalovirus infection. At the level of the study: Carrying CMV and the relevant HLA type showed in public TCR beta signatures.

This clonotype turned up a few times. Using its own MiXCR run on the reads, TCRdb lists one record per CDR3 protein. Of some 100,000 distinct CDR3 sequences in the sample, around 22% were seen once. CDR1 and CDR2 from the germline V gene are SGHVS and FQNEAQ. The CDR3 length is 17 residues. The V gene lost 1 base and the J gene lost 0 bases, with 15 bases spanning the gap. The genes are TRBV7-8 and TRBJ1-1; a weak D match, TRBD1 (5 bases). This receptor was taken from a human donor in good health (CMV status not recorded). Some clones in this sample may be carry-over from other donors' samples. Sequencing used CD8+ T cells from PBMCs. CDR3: CASSLESRQRMNTEAFF. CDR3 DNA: TGTGCCAGCAGCTTAGAATCGCGACAGAGAATGAACACTGAAGCTTTCTTT. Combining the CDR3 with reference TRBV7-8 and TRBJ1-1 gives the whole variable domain GAGVSQSPRYKVAKRGQDVALRCDPISGHVSLFWYQQALGQGPEFLTYFQNEAQLDKSGLPSDRFFAERPEGSVSTLKIQRTQQEDSAVYLCASSLESRQRMNTEAFFGQGTRLTVV.